The source of this T cell receptor (beta chain) is a study of human T cells and chemical hapten exposure. Study-level findings and limits: A positive correlation with patch test score was shown by PT1 expanded TCR counts.

Time point noted: pre-sensitization, week 0. Treatment: therapeutic diphenylcyclopropenone sensitization with weekly scalp DPC. V was trimmed by 7 bases and J by 4 bases, leaving 11 bases between them. The CDR3 loop spans 13 amino acids. Germline CDR1 is MGHRA and CDR2 is YSYEKL. In TCRdb, the RACE reads were re-called with MiXCR into one record per CDR3 protein. The repertoire holds 350,000 to 450,000 distinct CDR3 sequences, with around 5.5% as singletons. Worth noting for this clonotype: Its antigen is currently unknown.

This rearrangement joins TRBV4-1 to TRBJ2-1; D may correspond to TRBD1 or TRBD2 (6 bases each). The source of this sequence is a woman in her 50s with alopecia areata. Some clones in this sample may be carry-over from other donors' samples. The sequencing used whole blood, collected in connection with sensitization to the hapten diphenylcyclopropenone (DPC). The CDR3 spells CASTGGTYNEQFF. CDR3 nucleotide sequence: TGCGCCAGCACCGGGGGCACGTACAATGAGCAGTTCTTC.